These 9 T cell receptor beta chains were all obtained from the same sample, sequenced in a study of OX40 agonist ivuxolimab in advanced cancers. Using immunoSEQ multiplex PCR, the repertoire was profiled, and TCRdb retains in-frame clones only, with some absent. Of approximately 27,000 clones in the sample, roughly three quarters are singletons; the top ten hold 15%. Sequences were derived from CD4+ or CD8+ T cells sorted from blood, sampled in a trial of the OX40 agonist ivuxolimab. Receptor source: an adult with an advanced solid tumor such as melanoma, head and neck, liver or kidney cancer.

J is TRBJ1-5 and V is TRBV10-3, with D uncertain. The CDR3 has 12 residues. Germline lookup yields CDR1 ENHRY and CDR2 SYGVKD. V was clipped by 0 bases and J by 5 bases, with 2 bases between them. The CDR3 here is CAISESYQPQHF. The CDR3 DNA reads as TGTGCCATCAGTGAGTCATATCAGCCCCAGCATTTT.

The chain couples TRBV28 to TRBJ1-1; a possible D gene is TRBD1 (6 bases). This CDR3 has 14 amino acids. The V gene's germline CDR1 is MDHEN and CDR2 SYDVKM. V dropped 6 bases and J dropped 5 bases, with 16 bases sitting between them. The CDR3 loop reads CASRGNQGSTEAFF. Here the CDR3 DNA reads TGTGCCAGCAGGGGCAATCAGGGGAGTACTGAAGCTTTCTTT. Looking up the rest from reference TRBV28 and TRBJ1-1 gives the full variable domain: DVKVTQSSRYLVKRTGEKVFLECVQDMDHENMFWYRQDPGLGLRLIYFSYDVKMKEKGDIPEGYSVSREKKERFSLILESASTNQTSMYLCASRGNQGSTEAFFGQGTRLTVV.

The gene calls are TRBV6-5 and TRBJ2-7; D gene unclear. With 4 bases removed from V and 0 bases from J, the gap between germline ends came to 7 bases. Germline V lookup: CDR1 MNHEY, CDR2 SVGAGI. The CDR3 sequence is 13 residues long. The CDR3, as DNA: TGTGCCAGCAGTTTAGACATCTCCTACGAGCAGTACTTC. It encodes CASSLDISYEQYF.

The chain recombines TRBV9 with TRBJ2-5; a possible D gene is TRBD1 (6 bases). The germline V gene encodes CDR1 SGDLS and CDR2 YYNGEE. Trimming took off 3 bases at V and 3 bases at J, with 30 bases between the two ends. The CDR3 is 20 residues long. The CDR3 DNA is TGTGCCAGCAGCGAAGCTACAGGGTTATCAGGGGCCTGGAAAAAAGAGACCCAGTACTTC. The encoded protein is CASSEATGLSGAWKKETQYF.

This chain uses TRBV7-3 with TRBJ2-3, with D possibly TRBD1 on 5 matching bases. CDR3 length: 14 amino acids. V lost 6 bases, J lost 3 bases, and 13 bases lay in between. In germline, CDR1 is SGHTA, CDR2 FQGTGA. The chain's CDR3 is CASSLGPGTDTQYF. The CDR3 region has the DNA TGTGCCAGCAGTCTAGGCCCAGGGACAGATACGCAGTATTTT.

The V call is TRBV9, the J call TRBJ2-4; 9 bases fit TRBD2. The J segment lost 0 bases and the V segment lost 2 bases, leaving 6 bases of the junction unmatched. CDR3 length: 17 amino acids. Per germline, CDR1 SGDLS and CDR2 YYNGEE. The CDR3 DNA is TGTGCCAGCAGCGTGAGCGGGGGGTTCTCAGCCAAAAACATTCAGTACTTC. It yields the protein CASSVSGGFSAKNIQYF.

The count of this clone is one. CDR3 sequence (DNA): TGTGCCAGCAGTCTAATACAGGACACAGATACGCAGTATTTT. It translates to CASSLIQDTDTQYF. The genes are TRBV28 and TRBJ2-3, with D maybe TRBD1 (5 bases). Germline CDR1 MDHEN, CDR2 SYDVKM. This CDR3 has 14 residues. The V and J ends lost 5 bases and 2 bases respectively, with 11 bases between them.

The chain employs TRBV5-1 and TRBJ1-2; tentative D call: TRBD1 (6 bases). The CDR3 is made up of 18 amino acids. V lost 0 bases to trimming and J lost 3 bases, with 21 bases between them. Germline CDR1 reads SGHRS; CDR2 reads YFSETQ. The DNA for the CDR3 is TGCGCCAGCAGCTTGGACGGGGTTAGGGGGGCCGATGACTATGGCTACACCTTC. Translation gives CASSLDGVRGADDYGYTF.

The CDR3 coding sequence is TGTGCCAGTAGTATTTCGACAGGGAGGGAGCAGTACTTC. Translation gives CASSISTGREQYF. This chain links TRBV19 with TRBJ2-7, with D maybe TRBD1 (7 bases). Germline assignment: CDR1 LNHDA and CDR2 SQIVND (reference sequence). CDR3 length: 13 residues. Trimming took off 3 bases at V and 7 bases at J, with 13 bases between the two ends.